A selection of T cell receptor beta chains follows, all from one sample in a study of sequential checkpoint blockade in melanoma. Profiling relied on immunoSEQ multiplex PCR, and the TCRdb table lists in-frame clones only, not all of them. This sample yields about 2,000 clones, of which around a third are seen a single time; less than 15% belongs to the top ten. This specimen was tumor tissue (inferred from file names), taken from a patient given nivolumab and ipilimumab in sequence. These receptors all stem from a human donor with melanoma. Both conserved end residues are part of each CDR3. The order of the fields is CDR3 length, clone size, J gene, D gene, V gene, CDR3 DNA, CDR3 protein. A D gene is named only where the DNA matches it firmly. Clone size appears in some rows only: once, few, many, or a class for an expanded clone.

length: 19
size: -
J: TRBJ2-1
D: TRBD1
V: TRBV4-1
DNA: TGCGCCAGCAGCCAAGATCCCAGGGGGCCTAGCTGGGCCTACAATGAGCAGTTCTTC
CDR3: CASSQDPRGPSWAYNEQFF

length: 15
size: few
J: TRBJ2-1
D: TRBD2
V: TRBV11-1
DNA: TGTGCCAGCAGCTTAGCGGGAGGGCAGTGGAGTGAGCAGTTCTTC
CDR3: CASSLAGGQWSEQFF

length: 16
size: once
J: TRBJ2-3
D: -
V: TRBV15
DNA: TGTGCCACCAGCAGCGACGGGACCCGGCGGTCGGATACGCAGTATTTT
CDR3: CATSSDGTRRSDTQYF

length: 16
size: few
J: TRBJ2-5
D: -
V: TRBV9
DNA: TGTGCCAGCAGCCCACGTTCGAGCGGCATGCAAGAGACCCAGTACTTC
CDR3: CASSPRSSGMQETQYF

length: 14
size: -
J: TRBJ1-1
D: -
V: TRBV14
DNA: TGTGCCAGCAGTCACAGGGTGAAGAACACTGAAGCTTTCTTT
CDR3: CASSHRVKNTEAFF

length: 14
size: -
J: TRBJ2-3
D: -
V: TRBV5-1
DNA: TGCGCCAGCAGCTATAGGCAGGGCACAGATACGCAGTATTTT
CDR3: CASSYRQGTDTQYF

length: 13
size: few
J: TRBJ2-7
D: -
V: TRBV18
DNA: TGTGCCAGCTCACCACGATCTGACTACGAGCAGTACTTC
CDR3: CASSPRSDYEQYF

length: 14
size: once
J: TRBJ2-7
D: TRBD2
V: TRBV29-1
DNA: TGCAGCGTTCCTGGCCTAGCGGGATCTTACGAGCAGTACTTC
CDR3: CSVPGLAGSYEQYF

length: 15
size: few
J: TRBJ1-6
D: TRBD1
V: TRBV5-1
DNA: TGCGCCAGCAGCACAGGGACAGTCTATAATTCACCCCTCCACTTT
CDR3: CASSTGTVYNSPLHF

length: 17
size: few
J: TRBJ1-3
D: -
V: TRBV11-3
DNA: TGTGCCAGCAGCTTGTCTCAGGGAGTCCTTTCGGTTCGAACCATATATTTT
CDR3: CASSLSQGVLSVRTIYF

length: 14
size: -
J: TRBJ2-7
D: -
V: TRBV10-3
DNA: TGTGCCATCAGTGAGTCGAGTATACCCTACGAGCAGTACTTC
CDR3: CAISESSIPYEQYF

length: 15
size: -
J: TRBJ1-1
D: -
V: TRBV15
DNA: TGTGCCACCAGCATGATCGGACACATGAACACTGAAGCTTTCTTT
CDR3: CATSMIGHMNTEAFF

length: 13
size: -
J: TRBJ2-7
D: TRBD1
V: TRBV6-8
DNA: TGTGCCACCTCGGGACAGGGAAATTACGGGCAGTACTTC
CDR3: CATSGQGNYGQYF

length: 19
size: -
J: TRBJ2-6
D: -
V: TRBV18
DNA: TGTGCCAGCTCACCATTTGCGGGGAGTCCCAGCTCTGGGGCCAACGTCCTGACTTTC
CDR3: CASSPFAGSPSSGANVLTF

length: 11
size: -
J: TRBJ2-5
D: -
V: TRBV19
DNA: TGTGCCAGTAGCGAGCAAGAGACCCAGTACTTC
CDR3: CASSEQETQYF

length: 15
size: medium-sized
J: TRBJ1-5
D: TRBD1
V: TRBV6-7
DNA: TGTGCCAGCAGACCACAGGGGGTTTGGGGACAGCCCCAGCATTTT
CDR3: CASRPQGVWGQPQHF

length: 14
size: few
J: TRBJ1-1
D: -
V: TRBV10-3
DNA: TGTGCCATCAGTGAGGGCCTAGGGCTCACTGAAGCTTTCTTT
CDR3: CAISEGLGLTEAFF

length: 14
size: few
J: TRBJ1-1
D: -
V: TRBV14
DNA: TGTGCCAGCAGCCAGGTTCTTACCTACACTGAAGCTTTCTTT
CDR3: CASSQVLTYTEAFF

length: 18
size: -
J: TRBJ1-6
D: -
V: TRBV19
DNA: TGTGCCAGTACCATCAAGGCGGGAGGGAGCTCCTATAATTCACCCCTCCACTTT
CDR3: CASTIKAGGSSYNSPLHF

length: 15
size: few
J: TRBJ2-3
D: -
V: TRBV6-8
DNA: TGTGCCAGCAGTGGAGGGAGTGTCGGCACAGATACGCAGTATTTT
CDR3: CASSGGSVGTDTQYF

length: 13
size: -
J: TRBJ1-4
D: TRBD1
V: TRBV2
DNA: TGTGCCAGTAGGGGACAGGGAGAAGAAAAACTGTTTTTT
CDR3: CASRGQGEEKLFF

length: 13
size: -
J: TRBJ2-5
D: TRBD2
V: TRBV28
DNA: TGTGCCAGCACTAGCGGGGGCGGGGAGACCCAGTACTTC
CDR3: CASTSGGGETQYF

length: 12
size: few
J: TRBJ2-3
D: -
V: TRBV28
DNA: TGTGCCAGCAACACTCGCACAGATACGCAGTATTTT
CDR3: CASNTRTDTQYF

length: 13
size: -
J: TRBJ1-4
D: -
V: TRBV28
DNA: TGTGCCAGCAGTTTGCCGACCGGAACAAAACTGTTTTTT
CDR3: CASSLPTGTKLFF

length: 13
size: few
J: TRBJ1-1
D: -
V: TRBV9
DNA: TGTGCCAGCAGTGCTTACAGGTCGACTGAAGCTTTCTTT
CDR3: CASSAYRSTEAFF

length: 14
size: large
J: TRBJ2-7
D: -
V: TRBV11-3
DNA: TGTGCCAGCAGCTTAGTAGAGGCCATTTACGAGCAGTACTTC
CDR3: CASSLVEAIYEQYF

length: 15
size: -
J: TRBJ2-2
D: TRBD1
V: TRBV6-8
DNA: TGTGCCAGCAGGACCGGGACAGGGGGAACCGGGGAGCTGTTTTTT
CDR3: CASRTGTGGTGELFF

length: 15
size: -
J: TRBJ1-1
D: -
V: TRBV5-1
DNA: TGCGCCAGCAGCTTGTTGGGTCCGGTCGTCACTGAAGCTTTCTTT
CDR3: CASSLLGPVVTEAFF

length: 14
size: -
J: TRBJ2-7
D: -
V: TRBV14
DNA: TGTGCCAGCAGCCAGGCAACGGGATTCTACGAGCAGTACTTC
CDR3: CASSQATGFYEQYF

length: 12
size: few
J: TRBJ2-7
D: -
V: TRBV6-8
DNA: TGTGCCAGCAGTGCCCTCTCCTACGAGCAGTACTTC
CDR3: CASSALSYEQYF

length: 15
size: -
J: TRBJ1-2
D: TRBD1
V: TRBV28
DNA: TGTGCCAGCAGTTTAGGCAGGACAGGGAACTATGGCTACACCTTC
CDR3: CASSLGRTGNYGYTF

length: 15
size: medium-sized
J: TRBJ2-5
D: TRBD2
V: TRBV6-8
DNA: TGTGCCAGCAGCCCAACGACTAGCGGGAGTGAGACCCAGTACTTC
CDR3: CASSPTTSGSETQYF

length: 15
size: -
J: TRBJ2-1
D: -
V: TRBV28
DNA: TGTGCCAGCAGTGAAGCGGGACAGCACTACAATGAGCAGTTCTTC
CDR3: CASSEAGQHYNEQFF

length: 15
size: -
J: TRBJ1-3
D: -
V: TRBV5-1
DNA: TGCGCCAGCAGCTTGATACCGAGACGCGGAAACACCATATATTTT
CDR3: CASSLIPRRGNTIYF

length: 14
size: few
J: TRBJ2-3
D: -
V: TRBV6-8
DNA: TGTGCCAGCAGTTACTCCAGGGGTACAGATACGCAGTATTTT
CDR3: CASSYSRGTDTQYF

length: 13
size: -
J: TRBJ2-5
D: TRBD1
V: TRBV29-1
DNA: TGCAGCGTACTTGACAGGGTCCAAGAGACCCAGTACTTC
CDR3: CSVLDRVQETQYF

length: 15
size: few
J: TRBJ1-3
D: -
V: TRBV28
DNA: TGTGCCAGCAGTTTTCGGGGGATCTCTGGAAACACCATATATTTT
CDR3: CASSFRGISGNTIYF

length: 16
size: -
J: TRBJ2-2
D: TRBD1
V: TRBV5-1
DNA: TGCGCCAGCAGCACTGGGACAGGGGTGGACACCGGGGAGCTGTTTTTT
CDR3: CASSTGTGVDTGELFF

length: 14
size: -
J: TRBJ2-2
D: -
V: TRBV11-3
DNA: TGTGCCAGCCCAGGACGGCTGAACACCGGGGAGCTGTTTTTT
CDR3: CASPGRLNTGELFF

length: 15
size: many
J: TRBJ2-7
D: TRBD1
V: TRBV7-6
DNA: TGTGCCAGCAGCTACGGGACAGGGGCCTCCTACGAGCAGTACTTC
CDR3: CASSYGTGASYEQYF

length: 14
size: few
J: TRBJ1-6
D: -
V: TRBV6-8
DNA: TGTGCCATCAGGGACAAGGAAAATAATTCACCCCTCCACTTT
CDR3: CAIRDKENNSPLHF

length: 15
size: -
J: TRBJ2-1
D: -
V: TRBV5-1
DNA: TGCGCCAGCAGCTTGCTTGGTCCCCCGGGGCATGAGCAGTTCTTC
CDR3: CASSLLGPPGHEQFF

length: 12
size: once
J: TRBJ2-1
D: -
V: TRBV4-1
DNA: TGCGCCAGCAGCCTAGGGGGGATTGAGCAGTTCTTC
CDR3: CASSLGGIEQFF

length: 16
size: -
J: TRBJ1-2
D: -
V: TRBV5-1
DNA: TGCGCCAGCAGCTTGGGGGATCGGCCAGGGCCCTATGGCTACACCTTC
CDR3: CASSLGDRPGPYGYTF

length: 15
size: -
J: TRBJ1-5
D: -
V: TRBV28
DNA: TGTGCCAGCACCCGAGGACAAAGGTCCGCACAGCCCCAGCATTTT
CDR3: CASTRGQRSAQPQHF

length: 15
size: large
J: TRBJ1-5
D: -
V: TRBV11-3
DNA: TGTGCCAGCAGCCCTGGGCAGGGGTTCAATCAGCCCCAGCATTTT
CDR3: CASSPGQGFNQPQHF

length: 17
size: -
J: TRBJ2-5
D: -
V: TRBV28
DNA: TGTGCCAGCAGTTTATTAGGCCGGGGCTCCCACCAAGAGACCCAGTACTTC
CDR3: CASSLLGRGSHQETQYF

length: 15
size: few
J: TRBJ2-3
D: TRBD2
V: TRBV9
DNA: TGTGCCAGCAGGAGGGAGAGCGGGAGGCGGGATACGCAGTATTTT
CDR3: CASRRESGRRDTQYF

length: 14
size: large
J: TRBJ1-2
D: -
V: TRBV5-1
DNA: TGCGCCAGCAGCTTGGTTGTGGGCAGCGATGGCTACACCTTC
CDR3: CASSLVVGSDGYTF

length: 14
size: large
J: TRBJ2-5
D: -
V: TRBV6-8
DNA: TGTGCCAGCAGTTACATGGCGGAAGGGGGGACCCAGTACTTC
CDR3: CASSYMAEGGTQYF

length: 15
size: few
J: TRBJ2-6
D: TRBD1
V: TRBV15
DNA: TGTGCCACCAGCGGGACAGGGGTGTATACCAACGTCCTGACTTTC
CDR3: CATSGTGVYTNVLTF

length: 14
size: -
J: TRBJ2-5
D: -
V: TRBV5-1
DNA: TGCGCCAGCAGCTTCCGAGTGGGGAGAGAGACCCAGTACTTC
CDR3: CASSFRVGRETQYF

length: 16
size: few
J: TRBJ2-7
D: -
V: TRBV9
DNA: TGTGCCAGCAGCGTCTACCGGGACATTGGCTTTGGGGAGCAGTACTTC
CDR3: CASSVYRDIGFGEQYF

length: 14
size: -
J: TRBJ2-3
D: TRBD1
V: TRBV29-1
DNA: TGCAGCGTTGAGGGCGGACAGGACCCAGATACGCAGTATTTT
CDR3: CSVEGGQDPDTQYF

length: 15
size: -
J: TRBJ2-7
D: TRBD1
V: TRBV6-8
DNA: TGTGCCAGCAGTCAAGCCGGGACAGGGACTCAAGAGCAGTACTTC
CDR3: CASSQAGTGTQEQYF